These T cell receptor beta chains were read from a single sample in a study of response to subunit inactivated influenza vaccine. From the RT-PCR reads, TCRdb called clonotypes with MiXCR, one entry per CDR3 protein. Counted here are hundreds of thousands of distinct CDR3 sequences, 14% occurring once; the ten biggest clones make up 7.6%. Sequenced here: PBMCs from blood, sampled around two weeks before vaccination. These TCRs come from a man in his forties or fifties who received an inactivated influenza vaccine. The CDR3 runs from the conserved cysteine through the conserved F or W. Each record gives: V gene, J gene, CDR3 protein.

TRBV7-2,TRBJ2-7,CASSLSASDYEQYF
TRBV6-1,TRBJ2-7,CASSSGTGAMYEQYF
TRBV30,TRBJ2-1,CAWSVTKYYNEQFF
TRBV20-1,TRBJ2-7,CSASSSGRALNEQYF
TRBV5-5,TRBJ1-5,CASSLAGRSNQPQHF
TRBV12-3/TRBV12-4,TRBJ2-7,CASSPAGTGYEQYF
TRBV12-3/TRBV12-4,TRBJ2-5,CASSLWGPQGETQYF
TRBV20-1,TRBJ1-6,CSARRTGVNSPLHF
TRBV12-1,TRBJ2-1,CASISTPAVSSYNEQFF
TRBV19,TRBJ2-1,CASSMTLVGGTYNEQFF
TRBV24-1,TRBJ2-5,CATSDRKNQETQYF
TRBV11-2,TRBJ2-6,CASSSAKRTGSGANVLTF
TRBV30,TRBJ1-4,CAWSVQTRKLFF
TRBV2,TRBJ2-7,CASSVDRSFSYEQYF
TRBV7-9,TRBJ2-2,CASSSPVRASNTGELFF
TRBV10-3,TRBJ2-1,CAISDVAGRYNEQFF
TRBV29-1,TRBJ2-1,CSVDGWTSFNEQFF
TRBV28,TRBJ2-2,CASSFGGYNTGELFF
TRBV6-5,TRBJ2-4,CASSYTGTLTLAKNIQYF
TRBV7-2,TRBJ1-2,CASSLEGRVYGYTF
TRBV5-6,TRBJ1-2,CASSRDFNGYTF
TRBV29-1,TRBJ1-5,CSVAGWNQPQHF
TRBV12-3/TRBV12-4,TRBJ1-2,CASSSRTGFGGYTF
TRBV20-1,TRBJ2-1,CSARGRGAGGLNEQFF
TRBV10-3,TRBJ2-7,CAIRGLGRERYEQYF
TRBV5-4,TRBJ2-1,CASSPGTSGAYNEQFF
TRBV4-2,TRBJ2-2,CASSQSTGENTGELFF
TRBV6-2/TRBV6-3,TRBJ1-5,CASTDLGSNQPQHF
TRBV6-2/TRBV6-3,TRBJ2-5,CASRSSGGAGETQYF
TRBV20-1,TRBJ2-1,CSAKPGYNEQFF
TRBV29-1,TRBJ2-5,CSVPGLAGDTQYF
TRBV3-1,TRBJ2-3,CASSLSHSRGSITDTQYF
TRBV18,TRBJ1-5,CASSPGSYSNQPQHF
TRBV25-1,TRBJ2-5,CASSDPRGVAGTQYF
TRBV5-1,TRBJ2-1,CASSLTGQLSEQFF
TRBV4-2,TRBJ1-2,CASRRDYGYTF
TRBV7-6,TRBJ2-1,CASSLEAVRGSSYNEQFF